The entry that follows covers one T cell receptor (beta chain) sequence. Its antigen is as yet unknown. V lost 2 bases, J lost 6 bases, and 12 bases stayed unmatched. The CDR3 has 17 residues. The germline gives CDR1 LGHNA, CDR2 YSLEER. This sample is part of a study of early T cells in non-severe SARS-CoV-2 infection. The study, taken as a whole, reports: Comparison of clonotypes with VDJdb favored anti-spike CD8 responses while missing private and CD4 specificities.

Each single cDNA molecule received a unique molecular identifier. Using its own MiXCR run on the 5' RACE reads, TCRdb lists one record per CDR3 protein. The table shows approximately 50,000 distinct CDR3 sequences, with 10% to 15% occurring only once. The receptor was isolated from an adult who was a healthcare worker with PCR-confirmed SARS-CoV-2 infection or an uninfected control (not recorded which). V is TRBV4-3 and J is TRBJ2-3; the match to TRBD1 covers 9 bases. Sequenced material: whole blood, taken at baseline. CDR3 region: CASSQPNSGTGPDTQYF. In DNA form, the CDR3 reads TGCGCCAGCAGCCAACCTAATTCCGGGACAGGGCCGGATACGCAGTATTTT.